This TCR beta chain was captured in a study of T cells in Graves' hyperthyroidism and ophthalmopathy. Study-wide results and limits: It was a median 6.5 months before onset that the model predicted ophthalmopathy.

An absence of ophthalmopathy progression within 18 months meant stable Graves' hyperthyroidism. This CDR3 has 15 amino acids. The V segment lost 5 bases and the J segment 2 bases; nucleotides outside the gene matches: 4. Details on this clonotype: What it recognizes is unknown.

The TCR beta CDR3 regions underwent amplification using RNA transcripts as the source. HTBI primers were used for first-round RT-PCR of the TCR CDR3. TCRdb re-analysed the multiplex PCR reads in MiXCR, keeping a single row per CDR3 protein. The sample lists 600,000 or so distinct CDR3 sequences; roughly 46% were seen once. The chain is built from TRBV12-3 or TRBV12-4 and TRBJ2-7; 12 bases match TRBD2. The TCR was taken from a woman between 18 and 29 years old with Graves' hyperthyroidism. The sequencing sample was made of peripheral blood or thyroid tissue (not recorded which). The CDR3 protein is CASSILAGGTYEQYF. CDR3 in DNA: TGTGCCAGCAGTATACTAGCGGGAGGTACCTACGAGCAGTACTTC.